These 6 T cell receptor beta chains were all obtained from the same sample, sequenced in a study of T cell changes during pregnancy in multiple sclerosis. Data came from immunoSEQ multiplex PCR; TCRdb stores just in-frame clones and leaves some out. This sample has roughly 54,000 clones, with 92% found just once. The material sequenced was CD4+ T cells from peripheral blood mononuclear cells, taken after pregnancy. Source of these receptors: a female donor with multiple sclerosis, enrolled in a pregnancy study.

J is TRBJ2-5 and V is TRBV5-4, with D possibly being TRBD2 (5 bases). The CDR3 runs to 14 residues. The V gene's germline CDR1 is SGHNT and CDR2 YYREEE (reference sequence). V was pared by 5 bases and J by 5 bases, with 16 bases between. CDR3 in amino acids: CASRPVSSQETQYF. The CDR3 DNA reads as TGTGCCAGCAGACCGGTGTCTAGCCAGGAGACCCAGTACTTC.

This chain connects TRBV4-1 to TRBJ1-2; TRBD1 aligns across 8 bases. In germline, CDR1 is MGHRA, CDR2 YSYEKL. This CDR3 region has 15 residues. V shed 0 bases, J shed 4 bases, and the junction held 4 bases outside the gene matches. This CDR3 reads CASSQEGTGPYGYTF. As DNA, the CDR3 is TGCGCCAGCAGCCAAGAGGGGACAGGCCCCTATGGCTACACCTTC.

The V call is TRBV27, the J call TRBJ2-3, with TRBD2 identical over 7 bases. This CDR3 has 16 residues. Germline-derived CDR1 and CDR2 are MNHEY and SMNVEV (reference sequence). Trimming took 4 bases from V and 2 from J; bases not matched to a gene: 9. The CDR3 DNA is TGTGCCAGCAGTTCCCCCCGGGACTACCTCACAGATACGCAGTATTTT. The encoded protein is CASSSPRDYLTDTQYF.

V is TRBV13 and J is TRBJ2-5, with 11 bases matching TRBD2. This CDR3 has 15 residues. The germline gives CDR1 PRHDT, CDR2 FYEKMQ (reference sequence). V gave up 5 bases and J gave up 4 bases; unmatched junction bases: 6. CDR3 sequence (DNA): TGTGCCAGCAGCGCCGGACTAGCGGGCGGAGAGACCCAGTACTTC. Encoded protein: CASSAGLAGGETQYF.

This rearrangement joins TRBV10-3 to TRBJ2-7; TRBD1 agrees at 10 bases. In germline, CDR1 is ENHRY, CDR2 SYGVKD. The CDR3 is made up of 14 amino acids. Trimming took 6 bases from V and 3 from J; bases not matched to a gene: 5. The CDR3 DNA sequence: TGTGCCATCAGGGGGGACAGGGGCTTCTACGAGCAGTACTTC. Translated, it gives CAIRGDRGFYEQYF.

V usage is TRBV6-5 and J usage is TRBJ1-1; D is possibly TRBD1 (6 bases). The V gene's germline CDR1 is MNHEY and CDR2 SVGAGI. V lost 4 bases to trimming and J lost 1 base, with 10 bases between them. The CDR3 loop spans 14 amino acids. CDR3 bases: TGTGCCAGCAGTTCCAGGGGTAGGAACACTGAAGCTTTCTTT. Translated, it gives CASSSRGRNTEAFF.